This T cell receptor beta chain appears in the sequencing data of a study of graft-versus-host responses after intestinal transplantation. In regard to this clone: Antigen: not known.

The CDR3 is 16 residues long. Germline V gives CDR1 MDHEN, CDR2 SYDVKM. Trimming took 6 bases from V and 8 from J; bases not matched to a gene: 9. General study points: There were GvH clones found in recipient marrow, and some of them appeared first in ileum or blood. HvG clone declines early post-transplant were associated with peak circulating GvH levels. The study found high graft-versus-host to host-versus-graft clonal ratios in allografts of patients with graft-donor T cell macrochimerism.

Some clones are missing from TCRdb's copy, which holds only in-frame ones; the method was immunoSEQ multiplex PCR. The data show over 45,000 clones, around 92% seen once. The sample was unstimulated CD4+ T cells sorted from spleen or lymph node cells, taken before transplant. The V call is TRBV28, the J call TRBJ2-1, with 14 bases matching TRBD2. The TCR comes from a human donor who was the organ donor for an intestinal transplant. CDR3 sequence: CASSIPGTSGSYEQFF. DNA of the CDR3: TGTGCCAGCAGCATCCCCGGGACTAGCGGGAGCTATGAGCAGTTCTTC.